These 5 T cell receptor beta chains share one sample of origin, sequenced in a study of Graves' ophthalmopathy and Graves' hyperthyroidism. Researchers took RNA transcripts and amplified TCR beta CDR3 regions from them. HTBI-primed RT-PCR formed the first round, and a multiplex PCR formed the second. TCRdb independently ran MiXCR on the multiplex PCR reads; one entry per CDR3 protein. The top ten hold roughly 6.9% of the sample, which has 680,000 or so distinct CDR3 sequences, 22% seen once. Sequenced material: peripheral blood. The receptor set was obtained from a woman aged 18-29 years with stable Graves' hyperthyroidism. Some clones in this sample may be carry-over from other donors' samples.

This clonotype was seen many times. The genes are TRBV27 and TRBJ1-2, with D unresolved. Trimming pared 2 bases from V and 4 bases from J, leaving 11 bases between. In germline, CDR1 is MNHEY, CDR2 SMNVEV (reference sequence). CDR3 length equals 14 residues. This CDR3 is CASSLSSGRYGYTF. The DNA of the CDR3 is TGTGCCAGCAGTTTAAGTAGCGGGCGCTATGGCTACACCTTC.

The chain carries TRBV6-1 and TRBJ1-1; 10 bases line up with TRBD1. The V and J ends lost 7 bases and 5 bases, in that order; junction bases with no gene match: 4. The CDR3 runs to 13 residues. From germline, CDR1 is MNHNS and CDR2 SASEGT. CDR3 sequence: CASTGTGVTEAFF. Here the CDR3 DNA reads TGTGCCAGCACGGGGACAGGGGTAACTGAAGCTTTCTTT.

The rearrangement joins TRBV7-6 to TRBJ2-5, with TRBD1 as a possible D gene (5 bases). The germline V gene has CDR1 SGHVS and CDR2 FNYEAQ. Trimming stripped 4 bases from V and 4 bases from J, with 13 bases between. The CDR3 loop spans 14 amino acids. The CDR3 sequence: CASSSLTVTETQYF. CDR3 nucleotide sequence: TGTGCCAGCAGCTCCCTGACAGTGACAGAGACCCAGTACTTC.

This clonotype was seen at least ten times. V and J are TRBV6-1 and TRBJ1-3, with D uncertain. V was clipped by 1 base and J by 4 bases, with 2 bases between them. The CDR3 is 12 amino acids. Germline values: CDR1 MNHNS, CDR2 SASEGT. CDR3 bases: TGTGCCAGCAGTGAAGTAGGAAACACCATATATTTT. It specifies CASSEVGNTIYF.

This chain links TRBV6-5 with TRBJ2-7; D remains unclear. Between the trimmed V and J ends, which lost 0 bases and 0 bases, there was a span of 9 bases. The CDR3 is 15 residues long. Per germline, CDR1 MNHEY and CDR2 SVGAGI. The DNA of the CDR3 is TGTGCCAGCAGTTACTCCTACGAGAGCTCCTACGAGCAGTACTTC. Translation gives CASSYSYESSYEQYF.